Only one count was recorded for the clone carrying this T cell receptor beta chain. The antigen is not known. Other DNA sequences in this specimen translate into the identical CDR3. The CDR3 loop spans 13 amino acids. With 6 bases removed from V and 7 bases from J, the gap between germline ends came to 10 bases. This sample stems from a study of T cell responses to AZD1222 COVID-19 vaccine. Study-level results: Nearly half of spike-specific TCRs reportedly target unmutated variant regions.

The method was immunoSEQ multiplex PCR; TCRdb's version includes in-frame clones alone and lacks a portion of them. The table lists 150,000 to 200,000 clones, 85% to 90% of them singletons. The sample consisted of peripheral blood, taken 28 days after the second AZD1222 dose. The receptor comes from an adult who received the AZD1222 COVID-19 vaccine. The chain links TRBV12-3 or TRBV12-4 to TRBJ1-6; D gene ambiguous. The CDR3 region has the DNA TGTGCCAGCAGCCGAGGAGGGAATTCACCCCTCCACTTT. It yields the protein CASSRGGNSPLHF.